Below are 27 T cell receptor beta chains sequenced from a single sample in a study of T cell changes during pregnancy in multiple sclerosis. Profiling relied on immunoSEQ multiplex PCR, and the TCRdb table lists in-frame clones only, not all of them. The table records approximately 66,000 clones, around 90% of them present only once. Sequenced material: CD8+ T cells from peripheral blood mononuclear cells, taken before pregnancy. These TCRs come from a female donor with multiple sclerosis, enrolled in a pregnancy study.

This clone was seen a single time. The CDR3 is CASSPGVTYGYTF. CDR3 nucleotide sequence: TGTGCCAGTTCCCCGGGGGTTACCTATGGCTACACCTTC. This chain connects TRBV27 to TRBJ1-2; D possibly corresponds to TRBD1 (5 bases). This CDR3 comprises 13 residues. The V gene's germline CDR1 is MNHEY and CDR2 SMNVEV (reference sequence). Trimming took 9 bases from V and 4 from J, leaving 15 bases between them.

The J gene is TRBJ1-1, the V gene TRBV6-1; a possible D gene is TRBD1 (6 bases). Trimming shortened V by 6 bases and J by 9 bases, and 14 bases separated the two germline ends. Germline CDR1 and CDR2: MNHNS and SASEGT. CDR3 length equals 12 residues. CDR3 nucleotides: TGTGCCAGCAGACTCTTCCGGGACAAAGCTTTCTTT. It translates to CASRLFRDKAFF.

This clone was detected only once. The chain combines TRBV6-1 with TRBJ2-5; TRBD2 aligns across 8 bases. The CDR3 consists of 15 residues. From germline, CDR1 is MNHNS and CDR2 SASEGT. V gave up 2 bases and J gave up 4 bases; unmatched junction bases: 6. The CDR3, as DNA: TGTGCCAGCAGTGAATCGCGGGGGGTAGGAGAGACCCAGTACTTC. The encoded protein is CASSESRGVGETQYF.

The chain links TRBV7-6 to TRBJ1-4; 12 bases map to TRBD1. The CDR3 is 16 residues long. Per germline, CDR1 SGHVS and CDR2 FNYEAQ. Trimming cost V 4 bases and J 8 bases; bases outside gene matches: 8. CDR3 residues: CASSSPGQGAGEKLFF. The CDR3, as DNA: TGTGCCAGCAGCTCGCCGGGACAGGGGGCAGGGGAAAAACTGTTTTTT.

CDR3 in amino acids: CASSTNDFRDRGHDEQFF. Written as DNA, the CDR3 is TGTGCCAGCTCAACAAATGACTTCCGGGACAGGGGGCACGATGAGCAGTTCTTC. The chain combines TRBV18 with TRBJ2-1; 12 positions agree with TRBD1. In germline, CDR1 is KGHSH, CDR2 LQKENI. This CDR3 spans 18 amino acids. V shed 5 bases and J 8 bases; nucleotides not matched to a gene: 16.

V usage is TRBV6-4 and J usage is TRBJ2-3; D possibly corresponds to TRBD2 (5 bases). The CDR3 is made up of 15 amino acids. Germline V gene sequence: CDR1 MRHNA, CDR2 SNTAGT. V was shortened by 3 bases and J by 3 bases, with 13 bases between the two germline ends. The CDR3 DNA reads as TGTGCCAGCAGTGAAGGAGGCAGTCAGACAGATACGCAGTATTTT. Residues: CASSEGGSQTDTQYF.

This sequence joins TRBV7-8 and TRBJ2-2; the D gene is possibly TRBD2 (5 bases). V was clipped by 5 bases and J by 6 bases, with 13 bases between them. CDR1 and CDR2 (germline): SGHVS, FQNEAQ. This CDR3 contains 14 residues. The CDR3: CASSAPEGPGELFF. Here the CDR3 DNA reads TGTGCCAGCAGCGCGCCCGAGGGTCCCGGGGAGCTGTTTTTT.

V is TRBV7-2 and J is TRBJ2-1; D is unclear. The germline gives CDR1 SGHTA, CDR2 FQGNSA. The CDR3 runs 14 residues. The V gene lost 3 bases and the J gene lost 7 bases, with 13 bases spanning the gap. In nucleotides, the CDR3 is TGTGCCAGCAGCTTTGTGGTTGGCAATAATGAGCAGTTCTTC. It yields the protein CASSFVVGNNEQFF.

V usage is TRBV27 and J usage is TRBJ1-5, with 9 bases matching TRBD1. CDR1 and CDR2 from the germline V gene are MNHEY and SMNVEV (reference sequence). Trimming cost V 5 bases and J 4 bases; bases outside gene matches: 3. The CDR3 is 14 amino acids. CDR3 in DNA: TGTGCCAGCAGTAACAGGGGGCGTAATCAGCCCCAGCATTTT. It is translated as CASSNRGRNQPQHF.

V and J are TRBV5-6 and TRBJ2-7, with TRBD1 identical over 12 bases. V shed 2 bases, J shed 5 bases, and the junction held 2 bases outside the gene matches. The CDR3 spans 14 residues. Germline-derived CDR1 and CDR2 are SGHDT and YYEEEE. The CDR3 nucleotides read TGTGCCAGCAGCTTCGGGACAGGGGGCCACGAGCAGTACTTC. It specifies CASSFGTGGHEQYF.

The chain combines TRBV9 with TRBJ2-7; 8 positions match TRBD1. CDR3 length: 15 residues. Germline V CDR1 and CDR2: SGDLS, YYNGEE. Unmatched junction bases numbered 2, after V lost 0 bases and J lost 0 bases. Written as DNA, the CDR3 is TGTGCCAGCAGCGTAGGGACAGGGAGCTCCTACGAGCAGTACTTC. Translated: CASSVGTGSSYEQYF.

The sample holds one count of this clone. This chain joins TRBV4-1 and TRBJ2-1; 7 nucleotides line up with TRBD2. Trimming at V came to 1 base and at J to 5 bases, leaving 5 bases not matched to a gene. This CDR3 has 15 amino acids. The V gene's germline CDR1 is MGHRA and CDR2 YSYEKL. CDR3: CASSQAPSGNNEQFF. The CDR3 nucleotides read TGCGCCAGCAGCCAAGCCCCTAGCGGTAACAATGAGCAGTTCTTC.

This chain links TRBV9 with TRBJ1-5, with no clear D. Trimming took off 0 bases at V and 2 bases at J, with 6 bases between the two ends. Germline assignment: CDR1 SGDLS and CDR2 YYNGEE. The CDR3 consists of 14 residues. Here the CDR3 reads CASSVDGRNQPQHF. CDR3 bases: TGTGCCAGCAGCGTAGACGGTCGCAATCAGCCCCAGCATTTT. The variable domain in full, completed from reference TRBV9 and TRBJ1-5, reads DSGVTQTPKHLITATGQRVTLRCSPRSGDLSVYWYQQSLDQGLQFLIQYYNGEERAKGNILERFSAQQFPDLHSELNLSSLELGDSALYFCASSVDGRNQPQHFGDGTRLSIL.

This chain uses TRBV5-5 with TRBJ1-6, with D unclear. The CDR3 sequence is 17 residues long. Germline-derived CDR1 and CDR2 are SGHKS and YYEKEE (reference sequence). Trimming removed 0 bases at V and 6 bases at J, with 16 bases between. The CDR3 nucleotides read TGTGCCAGCAGCTTGGTGGGAAGCTGGGGAGCTAATTCACCCCTCCACTTT. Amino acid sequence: CASSLVGSWGANSPLHF. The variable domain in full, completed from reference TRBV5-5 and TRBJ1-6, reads DAGVTQSPTHLIKTRGQQVTLRCSPISGHKSVSWYQQVLGQGPQFIFQYYEKEERGRGNFPDRFSARQFPNYSSELNVNALLLGDSALYLCASSLVGSWGANSPLHFGNGTRLTVT.

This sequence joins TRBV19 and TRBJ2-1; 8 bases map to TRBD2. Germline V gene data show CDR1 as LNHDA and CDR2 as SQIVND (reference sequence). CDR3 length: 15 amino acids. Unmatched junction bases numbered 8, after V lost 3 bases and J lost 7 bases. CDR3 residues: CASSIGGGLGNEQFF. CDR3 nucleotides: TGTGCCAGTAGTATTGGCGGGGGGCTAGGGAATGAGCAGTTCTTC.

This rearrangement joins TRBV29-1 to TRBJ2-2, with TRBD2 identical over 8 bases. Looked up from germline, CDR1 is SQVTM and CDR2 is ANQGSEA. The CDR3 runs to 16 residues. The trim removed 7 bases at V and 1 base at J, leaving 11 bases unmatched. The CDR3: CSGLGAGGQNTGELFF. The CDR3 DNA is TGCAGCGGCCTGGGGGCGGGGGGCCAGAACACCGGGGAGCTGTTTTTT.

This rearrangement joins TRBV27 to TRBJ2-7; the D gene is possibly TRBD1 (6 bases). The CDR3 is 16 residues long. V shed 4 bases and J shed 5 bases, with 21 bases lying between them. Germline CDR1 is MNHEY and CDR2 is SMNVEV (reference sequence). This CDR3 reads CASSSLAVQGPNEQYF. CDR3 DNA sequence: TGTGCCAGCAGTTCCTTGGCCGTACAGGGCCCTAACGAGCAGTACTTC.

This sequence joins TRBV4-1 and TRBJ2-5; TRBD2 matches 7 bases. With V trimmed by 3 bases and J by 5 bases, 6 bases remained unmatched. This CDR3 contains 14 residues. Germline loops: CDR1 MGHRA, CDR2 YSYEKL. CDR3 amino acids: CASSQFLAAETQYF. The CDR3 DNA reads TGCGCCAGCAGCCAGTTCCTAGCGGCGGAGACCCAGTACTTC.

CDR3 amino acids: CSARGAGEQYF. The DNA for the CDR3 is TGCAGTGCTAGAGGAGCGGGCGAGCAGTACTTC. The chain links TRBV20-1 to TRBJ2-7, with TRBD2 as a possible D gene (6 bases). CDR1 DFQATT and CDR2 SNEGSKA come from the germline V gene (reference sequence). V gave up 1 base and J gave up 6 bases, with 7 bases separating them. This CDR3 contains 11 residues.

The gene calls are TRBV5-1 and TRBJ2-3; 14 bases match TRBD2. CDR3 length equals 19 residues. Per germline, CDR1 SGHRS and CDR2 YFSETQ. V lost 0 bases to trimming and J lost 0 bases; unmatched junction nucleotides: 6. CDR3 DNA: TGCGCCAGCAGCTTGGAAGGACTAGCGGGGGGAACTAGCACAGATACGCAGTATTTT. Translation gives CASSLEGLAGGTSTDTQYF.

The DNA for the CDR3 is TGTGCCAGCAGTCCGACACTGGGGGGTGGGAGCTACACCTTC. Amino acids: CASSPTLGGGSYTF. The V call is TRBV27, the J call TRBJ1-2; maybe TRBD1 (5 bases). The V end was cut by 5 bases, the J end by 9 bases, with 19 bases between. Per germline, CDR1 MNHEY and CDR2 SMNVEV (reference sequence). This CDR3 region has 14 residues.

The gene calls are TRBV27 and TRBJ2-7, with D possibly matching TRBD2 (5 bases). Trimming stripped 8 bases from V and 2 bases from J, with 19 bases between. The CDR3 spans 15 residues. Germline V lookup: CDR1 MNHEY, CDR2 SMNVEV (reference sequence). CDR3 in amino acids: CASSTISGIPYEQYF. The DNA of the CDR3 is TGTGCCAGCTCGACTATATCGGGGATACCCTACGAGCAGTACTTC.

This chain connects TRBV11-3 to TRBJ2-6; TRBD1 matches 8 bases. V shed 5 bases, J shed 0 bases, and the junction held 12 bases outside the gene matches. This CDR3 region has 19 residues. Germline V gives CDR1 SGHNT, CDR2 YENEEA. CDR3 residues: CASSSPTGDANSGANVLTF. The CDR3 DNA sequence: TGTGCCAGCAGCAGCCCGACAGGGGACGCTAACTCTGGGGCCAACGTCCTGACTTTC.

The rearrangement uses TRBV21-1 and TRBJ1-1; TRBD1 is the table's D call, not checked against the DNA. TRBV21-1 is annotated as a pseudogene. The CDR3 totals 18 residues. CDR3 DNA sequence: TGTGCCAGCAGCACTCGAATATACTGCAGGGGGCACGACACTGAAGCTTTCTTT. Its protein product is CASSTRIYCRGHDTEAFF.

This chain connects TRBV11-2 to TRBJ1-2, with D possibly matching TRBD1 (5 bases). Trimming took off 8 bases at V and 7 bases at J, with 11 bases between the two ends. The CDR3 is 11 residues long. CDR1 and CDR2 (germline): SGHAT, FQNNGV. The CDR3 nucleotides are TGTGCCAGCTCGGACACCGTTGGCTACACCTTC. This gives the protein CASSDTVGYTF. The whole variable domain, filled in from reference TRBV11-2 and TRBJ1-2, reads EAGVAQSPRYKIIEKRQSVAFWCNPISGHATLYWYQQILGQGPKLLIQFQNNGVVDDSQLPKDRFSAERLKGVDSTLKIQPAKLEDSAVYLCASSDTVGYTFGSGTRLTVV.

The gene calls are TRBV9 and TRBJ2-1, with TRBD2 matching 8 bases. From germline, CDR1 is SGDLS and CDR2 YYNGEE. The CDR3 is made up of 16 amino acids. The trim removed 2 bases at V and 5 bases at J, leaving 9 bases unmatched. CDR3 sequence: CASSVGGAVPNNEQFF. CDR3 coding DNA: TGTGCCAGCAGCGTCGGGGGGGCTGTTCCCAACAATGAGCAGTTCTTC.

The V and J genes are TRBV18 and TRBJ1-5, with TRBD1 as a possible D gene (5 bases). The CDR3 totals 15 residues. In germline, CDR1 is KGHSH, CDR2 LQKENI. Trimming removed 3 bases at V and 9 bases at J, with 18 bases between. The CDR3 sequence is CASSPKVGGRTPQHF. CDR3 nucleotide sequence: TGTGCCAGCTCACCCAAGGTCGGGGGACGGACGCCCCAGCATTTT.